The clone carrying this TCR beta chain has only a few counts. Using its own MiXCR run on the RT-PCR reads, TCRdb lists one record per CDR3 protein. The sample records some 480,000 distinct CDR3 sequences, 9.5% to 13% being singletons. The sample comes from a study of response to subunit inactivated influenza vaccine. Germline lookup yields CDR1 SGHTA and CDR2 FQGNSA. The V end lost 1 base, the J end lost 5 bases, and 13 bases lay between the germline ends. The length of the CDR3 is 15 residues. This receptor was obtained from a man aged 50 to 59 who received an inactivated influenza vaccine. The material was PBMCs from blood, obtained roughly 45 days after vaccination. The chain employs TRBV7-2 and TRBJ2-3; D is unresolved. The CDR3 loop is CASSLVGSQLDTQYF. The CDR3 DNA follows: TGTGCCAGCAGCTTAGTCGGTAGCCAATTAGATACGCAGTATTTT.